This T cell receptor (beta chain) was observed in a study of T cell responses to AZD1222 COVID-19 vaccine. Germline values: CDR1 MNHEY, CDR2 SVGEGT. The trim removed 4 bases at V and 6 bases at J, leaving 4 bases unmatched. The CDR3 contains 14 residues. Measured with immunoSEQ multiplex PCR; TCRdb has only the in-frame clones, and not every one. The repertoire holds 100,000 to 150,000 clones, with approximately 88% as singletons. As for this clone: The target antigen is unknown.

Study conclusions and caveats: The donor cohort was predominantly white British with a female majority, and clonal diversity may have been underestimated. CD4 TCRs linked to vaccination spanned spike, dominating at 160-218 and 743-854. Scientists sampled the repertoires only once the peak T cell response had passed.

The input for sequencing was peripheral blood, taken on day 0 of AZD1222 vaccination. This TCR was recovered from an adult in good health. The rearrangement links TRBV6-2 or TRBV6-3 to TRBJ1-4, with 8 bases lining up with TRBD1. This chain's CDR3 is CASSFLDRDEKLFF. The CDR3 DNA is TGTGCCAGCAGTTTTTTGGACAGGGATGAAAAACTGTTTTTT.